One and the same sample provided the 8 T cell receptor beta chains below, sequenced in a study of blood T cell repertoires in COVID-19. Produced via immunoSEQ multiplex PCR; TCRdb's table is partial and in-frame only. The repertoire holds 250,000 to 350,000 clones, with approximately 88% as singletons. Material: peripheral blood. The receptors here all came from a human donor with COVID-19, enrolled during active disease. The donor label of this sample is uncertain.

This chain joins TRBV9 and TRBJ1-1; unclear D gene. The CDR3 is 14 residues long. V dropped 0 bases and J dropped 0 bases, with 6 bases sitting between them. Per the germline V gene, CDR1 is SGDLS and CDR2 is YYNGEE. CDR3 region: CASSVDSMNTEAFF. DNA for the CDR3: TGTGCCAGCAGCGTAGATTCCATGAACACTGAAGCTTTCTTT. Variable domain in full (rest from reference TRBV9 and TRBJ1-1): DSGVTQTPKHLITATGQRVTLRCSPRSGDLSVYWYQQSLDQGLQFLIQYYNGEERAKGNILERFSAQQFPDLHSELNLSSLELGDSALYFCASSVDSMNTEAFFGQGTRLTVV.

The CDR3 sequence is CASSLTGIGAGTDTQYF. The CDR3 DNA is TGTGCCAGCAGCCTTACCGGAATTGGGGCGGGCACAGATACGCAGTATTTT. The rearrangement joins TRBV9 to TRBJ2-3; perhaps TRBD1 as D (5 bases). Germline V gene data show CDR1 as SGDLS and CDR2 as YYNGEE. The CDR3 runs to 17 residues. V shed 4 bases and J shed 1 base, with 19 bases lying between them.

V is TRBV7-3 and J is TRBJ1-6; no clear D gene. The CDR3 is 12 residues long. CDR1 is SGHTA and CDR2 is FQGTGA in the germline V gene. V was cut by 5 bases and J by 8 bases, with 7 bases left in between. CDR3 coding DNA: TGTGCCAGCAGCCTGGAGCATTCACCCCTCCACTTT. Amino acids: CASSLEHSPLHF. Combining the CDR3 with reference TRBV7-3 and TRBJ1-6 gives the whole variable domain GAGVSQTPSNKVTEKGKYVELRCDPISGHTALYWYRQSLGQGPEFLIYFQGTGAADDSGLPNDRFFAVRPEGSVSTLKIQRTERGDSAVYLCASSLEHSPLHFGNGTRLTVT.

CDR3 sequence reads: CASSSDQSGGADTQYF. The CDR3 DNA follows: TGTGCCAGCAGCTCCGACCAAAGCGGGGGCGCAGATACGCAGTATTTT. The rearrangement uses TRBV11-3 and TRBJ2-3; 8 bases agree with TRBD2. Trimming took 4 bases from V and 4 from J; bases not matched to a gene: 10. From germline, CDR1 is SGHNT and CDR2 YENEEA. The CDR3 spans 16 residues.

The genes are TRBV19 and TRBJ2-1, with a tentative D call TRBD1 (6 bases). V gave up 1 base and J gave up 9 bases, with 13 bases separating them. CDR3 length: 14 amino acids. Germline V CDR1 and CDR2: LNHDA, SQIVND (reference sequence). CDR3 in amino acids: CASSIAYREGEQFF. The CDR3 bases are TGTGCCAGTAGTATAGCGTACAGGGAAGGTGAGCAGTTCTTC.

This chain links TRBV6-5 with TRBJ1-4, with D unclear. The germline CDR1 and CDR2 sequences are MNHEY and SVGAGI. This CDR3 region has 11 residues. Trimming pared 6 bases from V and 8 bases from J, leaving 7 bases between. The CDR3 sequence is CASREWEKLFF. CDR3 bases: TGTGCCAGCAGGGAGTGGGAAAAACTGTTTTTT.

The chain has TRBV9 and TRBJ1-3, with D unresolved. Trimming cost V 4 bases and J 4 bases, with 9 bases left between them. This CDR3 contains 13 residues. CDR1 and CDR2 (germline): SGDLS, YYNGEE. The CDR3, as DNA: TGTGCCAGCAGCCCCCAGGCGGGAAACACCATATATTTT. Translating it yields CASSPQAGNTIYF.

The chain employs TRBV15 and TRBJ2-2, with 8 bases matching TRBD1. The CDR3 spans 15 residues. CDR1 and CDR2 (germline): LNHNV, YYDKDF (reference sequence). V trimming: 5 bases; J trimming: 5 bases; junction bases outside the gene matches: 7. As DNA, the CDR3 is TGTGCCACCAGCGGCAGGGGGCCAGATACCGGGGAGCTGTTTTTT. Residues: CATSGRGPDTGELFF.